A single T cell receptor (beta chain) is shown here with its context. This entry belongs to a study of control samples from healthy donors and cancer patients. The table came from immunoSEQ multiplex PCR; TCRdb's copy has only in-frame clones and leaves some out. The sample holds about 410,000 clones, 90% seen once. Per the germline V gene, CDR1 is SEHNR and CDR2 is FQNEAQ (reference sequence). This CDR3 contains 16 residues. After removal of 5 bases from V and 3 bases from J, the junction contained 8 bases not matched to a gene. The receptor was isolated from a man in his forties or fifties with head and neck cancer. Sequenced: PBMCs. The chain is built from TRBV7-9 and TRBJ1-5, with 9 bases matching TRBD1. The CDR3 nucleotides are TGTGCCAGCAGCGTTGGACAGGGGCCCCCCAATCAGCCCCAGCATTTT. It yields the protein CASSVGQGPPNQPQHF.